This T cell receptor beta chain was identified during a study of Tregs in tolerant kidney transplant recipients. As for the study in general: Recipients received nonmyeloablative bone marrow transplants from related graft donors, with transient mixed chimerism. Study observations and caveats: Changing PCR primers prevented nucleotide comparison between some patients' samples. Validation in larger populations is needed because few patients were studied.

Note on this clone: Its antigen is undetermined. The CDR3 is cut off 3 residues early in the read; its end comes from the germline J gene.

Here immunoSEQ multiplex PCR was the method, and the copy in TCRdb shows in-frame clones only, minus some. The sample table includes 25,000 to 35,000 clones. Looked up from germline, CDR1 is LNHDA and CDR2 is SQIVND (reference sequence). The CDR3 is 13 residues long. This chain uses TRBV19 with TRBJ1-2; 7 bases fit TRBD1. The origin of this receptor is a human donor who received a combined kidney and bone marrow transplant. Sample: CD8+ T cells from blood, taken before the transplant. The sequenced part of the CDR3 DNA is TGTGCCAGTAGTATCCGAGACAGGGAAGGC. It specifies CASSIRDREG. The CDR3 reads in full as CASSIRDREGYTF.